These T cell receptor beta chains were read from a single sample in a study of beta chain features in type 1 diabetes. The protocol was immunoSEQ multiplex PCR, while the TCRdb copy is restricted to in-frame clones and leaves out a portion. The profile shows 150,000 to 190,000 clones, 11% of them singletons. The source material was central memory CD4+ T cells from blood. The receptors were sampled from a young man in good health. Each CDR3 is given with its conserved first and last residue. A D gene is named only where the DNA matches it firmly. Clone sizes are given selectively: once, few, many, or a class where the clone is expanded.

cdr3_length	v_call	d_call	j_call	clone_size	cdr3_nt	cdr3_aa
14	TRBV4-1	NA	TRBJ2-3	NA	TGCGCCAGCAGCCAAGATCCGCGAACAGATACGCAGTATTTT	CASSQDPRTDTQYF
14	TRBV30	NA	TRBJ2-5	NA	TGTGCCTGGAGGATGAAGACGCGCCAAGAGACCCAGTACTTC	CAWRMKTRQETQYF
14	TRBV7-2	NA	TRBJ2-1	few	TGTGCCAGCAGCTACCGGGGCTCCTACAATGAGCAGTTCTTC	CASSYRGSYNEQFF
14	TRBV27	TRBD1	TRBJ1-6	many	TGTGCCAGCAGTATCCGGGACAGTAATTCACCCCTCCACTTT	CASSIRDSNSPLHF
14	TRBV4-1	NA	TRBJ2-3	few	TGCGCCAGCAGCCAACAGGGTGTTCCAGATACGCAGTATTTT	CASSQQGVPDTQYF
14	TRBV5-1	TRBD2	TRBJ2-7	NA	TGCGCCAGCAGGGCCGGGACTACCGCCTACGAGCAGTACTTC	CASRAGTTAYEQYF
11	TRBV29-1	NA	TRBJ2-7	NA	TGCAGCGTTGGCGACGCCTGGGAGCAGTACTTC	CSVGDAWEQYF
14	TRBV15	NA	TRBJ1-3	NA	TGTGCCACCAGCAGAGATCAGGGTGGAAACACCATATATTTT	CATSRDQGGNTIYF
13	TRBV30	TRBD1	TRBJ2-7	NA	TGTGCCTGGAAAAGGGACAGACCCTACGAGCAGTACTTC	CAWKRDRPYEQYF
15	TRBV5-4	NA	TRBJ1-2	few	TGTGCCAGCAGCTCCGCCGGACAGTCCGCCGGCGGCTACACCTTC	CASSSAGQSAGGYTF
15	TRBV7-2	NA	TRBJ2-5	NA	TGTGCCAGCAGCGCCACAGGGACCCCAGGGGAGACCCAGTACTTC	CASSATGTPGETQYF
14	TRBV18	NA	TRBJ2-7	NA	TGTGCCAGCTCACCTGCTATAGGAGACTACGAGCAGTACTTC	CASSPAIGDYEQYF
15	TRBV5-1	NA	TRBJ2-7	few	TGCGCCAGCAGCCCGGACCCAGGTCGATACTACGAGCAGTACTTC	CASSPDPGRYYEQYF
15	TRBV7-2	NA	TRBJ1-6	NA	TGTGCCAGCAGCTTAGTTCCGGGGGCTAATTCACCCCTCCACTTT	CASSLVPGANSPLHF
14	TRBV2	TRBD1	TRBJ1-5	few	TGTGCCAGCAGCACCGGGACAGCGGATCAGCCCCAGCATTTT	CASSTGTADQPQHF
17	TRBV28	TRBD2	TRBJ2-1	NA	TGTGCCAGCAGTCCTCTGGGACTAGCGGGAGGGTTGGATGAGCAGTTCTTC	CASSPLGLAGGLDEQFF